This TCR beta chain was documented in a study of tissue T cells after allogeneic stem cell transplantation. Across the study: Pathologist H&E review favored samples with visible lymphocytes for sequencing among multiple samples. Notes on the study in general: Motif-based clustering found tissue-specific repertoire signatures shared across patients, though few clones were shared. Within patients, tissue anatomy strongly shaped TCR repertoire composition.

Method: immunoSEQ multiplex PCR; TCRdb's copy keeps in-frame clones and lacks some. This table holds about 6,000 clones, around three fifths found once. CDR3 length: 15 amino acids. Germline CDR1 is SQVTM and CDR2 is ANQGSEA. V trimming: 0 bases; J trimming: 4 bases; junction bases outside the gene matches: 7. About this clone: No antigen is known for it.

The sequencing used duodenum tissue, collected at autopsy. The TCR sequence derives from a woman aged 18 to 55 with breast cancer. The genes are TRBV29-1 and TRBJ1-2; 8 bases align to TRBD1. The DNA of the CDR3 is TGCAGCGTTGAAGATTATAGGACAGGGCGCTATGGCTACACCTTC. Protein product: CSVEDYRTGRYGYTF.